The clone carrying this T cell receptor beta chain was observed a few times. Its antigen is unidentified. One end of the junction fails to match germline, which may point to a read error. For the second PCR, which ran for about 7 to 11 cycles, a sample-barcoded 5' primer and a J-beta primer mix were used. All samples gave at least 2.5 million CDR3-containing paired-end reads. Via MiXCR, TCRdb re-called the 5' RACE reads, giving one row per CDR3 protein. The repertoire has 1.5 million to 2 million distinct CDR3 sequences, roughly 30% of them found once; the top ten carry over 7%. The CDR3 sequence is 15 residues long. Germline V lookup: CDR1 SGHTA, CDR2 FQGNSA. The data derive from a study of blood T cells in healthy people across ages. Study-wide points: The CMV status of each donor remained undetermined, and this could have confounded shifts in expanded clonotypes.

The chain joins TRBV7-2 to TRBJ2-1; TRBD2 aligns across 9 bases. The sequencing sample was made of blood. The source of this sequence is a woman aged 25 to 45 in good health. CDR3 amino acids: CACSLWASGTNEQFF. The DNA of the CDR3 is TGTGCCTGCAGCTTGTGGGCTAGCGGGACAAATGAGCAGTTCTTC.